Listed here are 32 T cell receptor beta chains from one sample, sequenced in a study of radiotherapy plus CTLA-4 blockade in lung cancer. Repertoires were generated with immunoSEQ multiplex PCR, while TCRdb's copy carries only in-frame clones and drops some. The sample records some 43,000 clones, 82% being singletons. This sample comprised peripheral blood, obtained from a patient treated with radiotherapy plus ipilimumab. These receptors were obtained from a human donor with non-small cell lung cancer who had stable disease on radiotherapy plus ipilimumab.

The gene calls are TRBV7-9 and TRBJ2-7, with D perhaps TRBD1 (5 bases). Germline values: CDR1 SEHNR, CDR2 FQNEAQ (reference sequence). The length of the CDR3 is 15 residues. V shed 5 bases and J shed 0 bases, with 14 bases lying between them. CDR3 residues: CASSRGREISYEQYF. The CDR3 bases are TGTGCCAGCAGCAGGGGCAGGGAAATCTCCTACGAGCAGTACTTC.

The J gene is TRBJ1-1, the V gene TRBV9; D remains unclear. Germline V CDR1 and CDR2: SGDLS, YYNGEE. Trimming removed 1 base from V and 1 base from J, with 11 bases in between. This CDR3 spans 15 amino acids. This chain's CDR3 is CASSVFEGRNTEAFF. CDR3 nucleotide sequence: TGTGCCAGCAGCGTATTCGAGGGCCGGAACACTGAAGCTTTCTTT.

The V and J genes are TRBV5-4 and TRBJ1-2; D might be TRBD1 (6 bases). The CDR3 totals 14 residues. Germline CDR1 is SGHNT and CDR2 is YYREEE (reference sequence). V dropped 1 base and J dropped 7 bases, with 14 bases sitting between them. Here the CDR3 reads CASSLQGRQGGYTF. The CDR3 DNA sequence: TGTGCCAGCAGCTTGCAGGGGCGGCAGGGTGGCTACACCTTC.

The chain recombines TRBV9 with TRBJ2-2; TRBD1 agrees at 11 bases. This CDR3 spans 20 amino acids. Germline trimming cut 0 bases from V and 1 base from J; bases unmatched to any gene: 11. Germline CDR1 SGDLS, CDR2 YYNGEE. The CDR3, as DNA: TGTGCCAGCAGCGTAGGGAGGAGGACAGGGGGCGGTAGGAACACCGGGGAGCTGTTTTTT. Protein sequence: CASSVGRRTGGGRNTGELFF.

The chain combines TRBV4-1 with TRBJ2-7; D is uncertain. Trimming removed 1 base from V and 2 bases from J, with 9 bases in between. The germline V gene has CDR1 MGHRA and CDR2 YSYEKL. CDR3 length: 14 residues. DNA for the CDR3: TGCGCCAGCAGCCAAGTTACAGAGCCCTACGAGCAGTACTTC. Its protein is CASSQVTEPYEQYF.

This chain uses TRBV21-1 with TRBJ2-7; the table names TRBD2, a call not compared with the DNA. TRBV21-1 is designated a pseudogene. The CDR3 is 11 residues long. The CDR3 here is CASRPTSGIEF. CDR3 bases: TGTGCCAGCAGGCCTACTAGCGGGATTGAATTC.

The CDR3 DNA follows: TGTGCCAGCTCACCGAGGCTTGTCAATGAGCAGTTCTTC. It specifies CASSPRLVNEQFF. The chain employs TRBV18 and TRBJ2-1; D unclear. V shed 3 bases and J shed 6 bases, with 9 bases lying between them. CDR3 length: 13 residues. Germline CDR1 reads KGHSH; CDR2 reads LQKENI.

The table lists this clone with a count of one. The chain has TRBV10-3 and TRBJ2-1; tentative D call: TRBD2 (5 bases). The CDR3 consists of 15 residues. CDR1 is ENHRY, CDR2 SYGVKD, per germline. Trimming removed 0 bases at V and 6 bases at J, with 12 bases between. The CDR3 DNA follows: TGTGCCATCAGTGAGTCATCCCTCCGGGGCAATGAGCAGTTCTTC. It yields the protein CAISESSLRGNEQFF.

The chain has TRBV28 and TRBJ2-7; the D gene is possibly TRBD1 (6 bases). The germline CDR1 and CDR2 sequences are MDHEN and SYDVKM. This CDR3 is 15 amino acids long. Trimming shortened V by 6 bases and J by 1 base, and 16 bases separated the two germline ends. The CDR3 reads CASRIALGTSYEQYF. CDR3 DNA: TGTGCCAGCAGAATCGCTTTAGGGACATCCTACGAGCAGTACTTC. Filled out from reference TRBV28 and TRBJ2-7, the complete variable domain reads DVKVTQSSRYLVKRTGEKVFLECVQDMDHENMFWYRQDPGLGLRLIYFSYDVKMKEKGDIPEGYSVSREKKERFSLILESASTNQTSMYLCASRIALGTSYEQYFGPGTRLTVT.

The CDR3 loop is CASSQEASIHYEQYF. In DNA form, the CDR3 reads TGCGCCAGCAGCCAAGAAGCGAGTATTCACTACGAGCAGTACTTC. The V call is TRBV4-3, the J call TRBJ2-7; no clear D gene. Germline CDR1 and CDR2: LGHNA and YSLEER. The CDR3 totals 15 residues. V lost 0 bases and J lost 3, with 12 bases in between.

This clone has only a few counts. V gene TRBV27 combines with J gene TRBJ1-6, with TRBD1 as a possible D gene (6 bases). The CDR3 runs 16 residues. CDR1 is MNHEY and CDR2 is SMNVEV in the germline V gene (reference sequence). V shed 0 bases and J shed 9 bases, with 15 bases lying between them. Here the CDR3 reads CASSLSRAGAGSPLHF. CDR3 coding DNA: TGTGCCAGCAGTTTATCGAGGGCAGGGGCAGGTTCACCCCTCCACTTT.

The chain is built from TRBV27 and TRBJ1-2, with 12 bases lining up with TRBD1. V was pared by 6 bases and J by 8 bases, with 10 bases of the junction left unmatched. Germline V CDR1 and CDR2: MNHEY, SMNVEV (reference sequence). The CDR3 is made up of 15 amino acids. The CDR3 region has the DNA TGTGCCAGCAGCGTACATGGGACAGGGGGCAGAGGCTACACCTTC. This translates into CASSVHGTGGRGYTF.

CDR3 in amino acids: CASSLGREGHHEQFF. Written as DNA, the CDR3 is TGTGCCAGCAGCTTAGGGCGGGAGGGCCATCATGAGCAGTTCTTC. The chain is built from TRBV7-8 and TRBJ2-1, with 9 bases matching TRBD2. With V trimmed by 1 base and J by 8 bases, 6 bases remained unmatched. Germline V lookup: CDR1 SGHVS, CDR2 FQNEAQ. The CDR3 runs 15 residues.

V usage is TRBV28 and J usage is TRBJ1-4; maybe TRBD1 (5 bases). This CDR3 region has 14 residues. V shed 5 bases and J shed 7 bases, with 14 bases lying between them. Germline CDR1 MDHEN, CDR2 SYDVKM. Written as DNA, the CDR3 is TGTGCCAGCAGTAACAGGCCGGCTGGTGAAAAACTGTTTTTT. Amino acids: CASSNRPAGEKLFF.

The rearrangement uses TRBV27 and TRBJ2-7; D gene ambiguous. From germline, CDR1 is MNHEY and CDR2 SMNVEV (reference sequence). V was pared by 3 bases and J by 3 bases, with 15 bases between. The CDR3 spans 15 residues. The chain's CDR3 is CASSFSQHPLYEQYF. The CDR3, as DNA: TGTGCCAGCAGTTTTAGCCAACACCCCCTCTACGAGCAGTACTTC.

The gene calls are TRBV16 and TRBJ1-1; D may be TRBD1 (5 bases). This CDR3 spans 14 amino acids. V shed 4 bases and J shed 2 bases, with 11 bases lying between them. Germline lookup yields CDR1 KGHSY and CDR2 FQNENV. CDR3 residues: CASSPRQKNTEAFF. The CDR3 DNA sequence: TGTGCCAGCAGCCCCAGACAGAAAAACACTGAAGCTTTCTTT.

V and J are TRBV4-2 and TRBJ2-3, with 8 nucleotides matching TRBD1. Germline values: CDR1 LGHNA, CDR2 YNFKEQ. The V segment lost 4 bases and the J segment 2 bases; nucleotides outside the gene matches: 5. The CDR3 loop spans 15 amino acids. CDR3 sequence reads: CASSRGQGFTDTQYF. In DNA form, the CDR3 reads TGTGCCAGCAGCCGCGGACAGGGATTCACAGATACGCAGTATTTT.

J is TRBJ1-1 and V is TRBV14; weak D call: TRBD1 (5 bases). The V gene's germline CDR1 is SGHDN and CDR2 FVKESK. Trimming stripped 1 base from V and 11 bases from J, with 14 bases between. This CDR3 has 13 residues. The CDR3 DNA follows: TGTGCCAGCAGCCAAGCCAGGGCCGCTTGGGCTTTCTTT. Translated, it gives CASSQARAAWAFF.

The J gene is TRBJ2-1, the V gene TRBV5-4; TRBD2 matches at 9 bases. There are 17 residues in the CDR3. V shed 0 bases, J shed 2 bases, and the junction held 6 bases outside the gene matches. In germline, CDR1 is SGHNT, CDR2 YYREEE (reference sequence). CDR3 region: CASSLGGRAGTYNEQFF. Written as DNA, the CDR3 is TGTGCCAGCAGCTTGGGCGGGAGGGCCGGAACCTACAATGAGCAGTTCTTC.

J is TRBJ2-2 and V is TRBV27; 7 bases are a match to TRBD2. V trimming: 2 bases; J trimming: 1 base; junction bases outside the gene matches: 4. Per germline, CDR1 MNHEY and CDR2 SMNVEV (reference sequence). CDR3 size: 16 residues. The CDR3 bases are TGTGCCAGCAGTTTAAATACGGGGGGGAACACCGGGGAGCTGTTTTTT. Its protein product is CASSLNTGGNTGELFF.

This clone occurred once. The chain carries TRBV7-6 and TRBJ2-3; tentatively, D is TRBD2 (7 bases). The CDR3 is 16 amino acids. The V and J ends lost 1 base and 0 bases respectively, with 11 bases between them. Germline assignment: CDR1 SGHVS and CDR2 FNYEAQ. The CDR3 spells CASSLGGGYSTDTQYF. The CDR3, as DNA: TGTGCCAGCAGCTTAGGGGGGGGCTACAGCACAGATACGCAGTATTTT.

CDR3 nucleotides: TGTGCCAGCTCACCGGGCAGCACAGATACGCAGTATTTT. It is translated as CASSPGSTDTQYF. The chain has TRBV18 and TRBJ2-3, with D unresolved. Between the trimmed V and J ends, which lost 3 bases and 0 bases, there was a span of 4 bases. The V gene's germline CDR1 is KGHSH and CDR2 LQKENI. The CDR3 consists of 13 residues.

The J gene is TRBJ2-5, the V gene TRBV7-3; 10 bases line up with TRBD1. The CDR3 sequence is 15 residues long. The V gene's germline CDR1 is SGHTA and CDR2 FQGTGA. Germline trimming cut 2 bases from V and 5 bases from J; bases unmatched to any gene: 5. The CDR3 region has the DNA TGTGCCAGCAGCTTAGCGACAGGGGGCTGGGAGACCCAGTACTTC. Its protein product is CASSLATGGWETQYF.

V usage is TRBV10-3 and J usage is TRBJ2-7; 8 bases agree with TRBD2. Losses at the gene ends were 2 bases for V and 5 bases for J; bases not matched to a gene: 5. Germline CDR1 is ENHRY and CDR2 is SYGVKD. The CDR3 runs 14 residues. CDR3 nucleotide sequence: TGTGCCATCAGTGAGCGGCGGGAGGACCACGAGCAGTACTTC. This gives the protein CAISERREDHEQYF.

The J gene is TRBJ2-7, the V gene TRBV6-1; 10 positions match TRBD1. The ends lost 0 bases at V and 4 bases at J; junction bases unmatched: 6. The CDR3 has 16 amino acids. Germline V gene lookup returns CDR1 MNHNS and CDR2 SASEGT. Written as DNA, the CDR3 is TGTGCCAGCAGTGAAGCTCAGACAGGGGGCAGGTACGAGCAGTACTTC. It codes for CASSEAQTGGRYEQYF.

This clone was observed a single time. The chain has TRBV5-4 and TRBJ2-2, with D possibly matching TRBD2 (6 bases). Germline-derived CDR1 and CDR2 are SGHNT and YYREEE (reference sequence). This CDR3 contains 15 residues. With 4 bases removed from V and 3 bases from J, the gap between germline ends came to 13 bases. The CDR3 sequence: CASSRDRRDTGELFF. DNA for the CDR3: TGTGCCAGCAGCCGGGATAGGAGGGACACCGGGGAGCTGTTTTTT.

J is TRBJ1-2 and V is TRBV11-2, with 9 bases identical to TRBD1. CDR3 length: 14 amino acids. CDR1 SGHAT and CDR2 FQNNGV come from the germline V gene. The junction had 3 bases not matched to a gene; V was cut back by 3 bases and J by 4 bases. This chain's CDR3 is CASSFGQGSYGYTF. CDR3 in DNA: TGTGCCAGCAGCTTCGGACAGGGGAGCTATGGCTACACCTTC. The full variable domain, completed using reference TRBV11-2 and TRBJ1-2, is EAGVAQSPRYKIIEKRQSVAFWCNPISGHATLYWYQQILGQGPKLLIQFQNNGVVDDSQLPKDRFSAERLKGVDSTLKIQPAKLEDSAVYLCASSFGQGSYGYTFGSGTRLTVV.

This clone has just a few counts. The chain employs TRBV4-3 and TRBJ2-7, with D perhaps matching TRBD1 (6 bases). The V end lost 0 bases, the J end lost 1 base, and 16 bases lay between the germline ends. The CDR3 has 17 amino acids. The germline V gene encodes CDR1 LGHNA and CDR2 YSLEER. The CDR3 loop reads CASSQDSTTGASYEQYF. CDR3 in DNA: TGCGCCAGCAGCCAAGATAGTACGACAGGCGCATCCTACGAGCAGTACTTC.

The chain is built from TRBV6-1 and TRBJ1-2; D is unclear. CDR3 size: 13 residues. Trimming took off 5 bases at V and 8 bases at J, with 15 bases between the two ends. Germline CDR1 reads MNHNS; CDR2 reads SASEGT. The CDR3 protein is CASSPEETGGYTF. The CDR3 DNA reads TGTGCCAGCAGTCCGGAGGAAACGGGAGGCTACACCTTC.

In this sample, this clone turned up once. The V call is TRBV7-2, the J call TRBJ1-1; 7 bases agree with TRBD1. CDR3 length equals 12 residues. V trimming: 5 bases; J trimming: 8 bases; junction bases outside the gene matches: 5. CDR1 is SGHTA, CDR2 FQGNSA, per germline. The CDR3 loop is CTSSLTGVEAFF. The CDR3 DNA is TGTACCAGCAGCCTAACAGGGGTCGAAGCTTTCTTT.

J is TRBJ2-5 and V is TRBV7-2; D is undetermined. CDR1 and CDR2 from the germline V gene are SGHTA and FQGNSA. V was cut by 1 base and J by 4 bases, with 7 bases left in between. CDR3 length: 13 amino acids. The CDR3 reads CASSLGPAETQYF. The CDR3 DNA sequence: TGTGCCAGCAGCTTAGGGCCCGCAGAGACCCAGTACTTC.

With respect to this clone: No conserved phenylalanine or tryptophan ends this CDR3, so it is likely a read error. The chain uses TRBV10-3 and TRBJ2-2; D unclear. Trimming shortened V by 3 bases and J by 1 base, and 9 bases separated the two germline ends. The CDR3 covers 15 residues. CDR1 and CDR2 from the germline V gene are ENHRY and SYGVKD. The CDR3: CAISDNRKNTGELFS. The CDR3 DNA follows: TGTGCCATCAGTGATAACAGAAAGAACACCGGGGAGCTGTTTTCT.